This T cell receptor (beta chain) was identified during a study of T cell responses to AZD1222 COVID-19 vaccine. Regarding the study as a whole: Donors skewed white British and female; clonal diversity was possibly underestimated. Regions 160-218 and 743-854 dominated among vaccine-associated CD4 TCRs spanning spike. Spike-specific TCR breadth and depth were elevated following two AZD1222 doses.

The method was immunoSEQ multiplex PCR; TCRdb's version includes in-frame clones alone and lacks a portion of them. The sample records 56,000 or so clones, over 80% being singletons. As for this clone: What it binds is not known.

Germline V lookup: CDR1 MNHNS, CDR2 SASEGT. The junction had 11 bases not matched to a gene; V was cut back by 4 bases and J by 0 bases. The CDR3 has 19 amino acids. The sample consisted of peripheral blood, taken on day 0 of AZD1222 vaccination. V usage is TRBV6-1 and J usage is TRBJ2-1, with 11 bases matching TRBD2. The source is an adult in good health. CDR3 coding DNA: TGTGCCAGCAGTGCGCCTCCGGGACTAGCGGAAAGCTCCTACAATGAGCAGTTCTTC. It encodes CASSAPPGLAESSYNEQFF.